This T cell receptor beta chain was sequenced during a study of resident and recirculating memory T cells in vitiligo. Background on the study: The samples were homogenized without cell sorting before genomic DNA extraction.

The length of the CDR3 is 12 residues. V was cut by 6 bases and J by 3 bases, with 8 bases left in between. Germline lookup yields CDR1 SNHLY and CDR2 FYNNEI. TCRdb's copy holds only in-frame clones and misses some; the assay was immunoSEQ multiplex PCR. The data hold 70,000 to 85,000 clones, with 90% to 95% observed a single time. The receptor comes from a male donor with vitiligo. This chain uses TRBV2 with TRBJ1-2; TRBD1 is a possible D gene (5 bases). The material sequenced was blood. In DNA form, the CDR3 reads TGTGCCAGCAGGGAACAGGACTATGGCTACACCTTC. This sequence encodes CASREQDYGYTF.